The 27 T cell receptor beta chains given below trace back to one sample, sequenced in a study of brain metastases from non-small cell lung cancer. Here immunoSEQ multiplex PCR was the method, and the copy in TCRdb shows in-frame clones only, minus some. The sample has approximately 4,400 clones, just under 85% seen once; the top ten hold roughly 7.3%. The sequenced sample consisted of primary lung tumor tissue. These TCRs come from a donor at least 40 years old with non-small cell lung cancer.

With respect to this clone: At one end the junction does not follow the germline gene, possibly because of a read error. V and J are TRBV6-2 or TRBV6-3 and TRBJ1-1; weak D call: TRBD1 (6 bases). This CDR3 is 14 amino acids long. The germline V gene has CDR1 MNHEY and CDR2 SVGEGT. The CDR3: CASSYLQGNTKAFF. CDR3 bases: TGTGCCAGCAGTTACTTACAGGGAAACACTAAAGCTTTCTTT.

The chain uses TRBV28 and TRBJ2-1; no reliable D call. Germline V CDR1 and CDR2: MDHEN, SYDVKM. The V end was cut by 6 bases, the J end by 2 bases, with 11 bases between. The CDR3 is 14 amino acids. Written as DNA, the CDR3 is TGTGCCAGCAGACGGCTAAATACCTACAATGAGCAGTTCTTC. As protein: CASRRLNTYNEQFF.

CDR3: CASSKGRLREKLFF. CDR3 DNA sequence: TGTGCCAGCAGCAAAGGGAGGTTGAGGGAAAAACTGTTTTTT. The chain combines TRBV21-1 with TRBJ1-4. TRBV21-1 is marked as a pseudogene. The CDR3 spans 14 residues.

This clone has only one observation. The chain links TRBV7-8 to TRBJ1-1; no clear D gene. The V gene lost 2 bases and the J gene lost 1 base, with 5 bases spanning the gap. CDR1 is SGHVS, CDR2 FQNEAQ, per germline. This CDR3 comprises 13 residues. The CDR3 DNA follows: TGTGCCAGCAGCTTACCAGCGAACACTGAAGCTTTCTTT. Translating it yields CASSLPANTEAFF.

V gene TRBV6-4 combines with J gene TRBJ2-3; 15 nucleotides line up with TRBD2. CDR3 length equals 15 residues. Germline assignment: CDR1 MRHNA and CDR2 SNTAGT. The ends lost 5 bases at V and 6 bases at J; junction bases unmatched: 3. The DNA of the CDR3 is TGTGCCAGCAGTCCCGGGACTAGCGGGGGGGATACGCAGTATTTT. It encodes CASSPGTSGGDTQYF.

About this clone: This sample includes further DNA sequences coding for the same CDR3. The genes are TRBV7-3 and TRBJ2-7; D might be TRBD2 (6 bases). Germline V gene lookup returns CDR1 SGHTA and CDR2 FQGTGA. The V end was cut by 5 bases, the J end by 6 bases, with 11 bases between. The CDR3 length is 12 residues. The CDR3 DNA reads TGTGCCAGCAGCGGGGGACTTTCCGAGCAGTACGTC. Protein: CASSGGLSEQYV.

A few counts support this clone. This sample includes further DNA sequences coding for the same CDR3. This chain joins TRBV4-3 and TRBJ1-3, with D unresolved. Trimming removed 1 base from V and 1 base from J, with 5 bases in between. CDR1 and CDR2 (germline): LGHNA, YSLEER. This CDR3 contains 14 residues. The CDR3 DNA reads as TGCGCCAGCAGCCAAGGGCCGTCTGGAAACACCATATATTTT. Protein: CASSQGPSGNTIYF.

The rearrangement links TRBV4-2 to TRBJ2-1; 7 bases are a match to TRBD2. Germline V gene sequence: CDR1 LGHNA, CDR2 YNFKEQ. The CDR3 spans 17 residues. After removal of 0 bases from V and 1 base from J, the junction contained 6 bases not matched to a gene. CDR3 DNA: TGTGCCAGCAGCCAAGATCCGTCTAGCGGATCCTACAATGAGCAGTTCTTC. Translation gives CASSQDPSSGSYNEQFF.

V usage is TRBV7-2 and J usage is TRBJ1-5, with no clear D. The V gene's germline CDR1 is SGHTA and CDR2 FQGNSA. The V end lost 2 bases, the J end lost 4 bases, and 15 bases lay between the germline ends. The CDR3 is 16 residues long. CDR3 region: CASSLTPVTENQPQHF. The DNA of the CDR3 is TGTGCCAGCAGCTTAACGCCTGTGACGGAGAATCAGCCCCAGCATTTT.

The CDR3 here is CASSMGLTDTQYF. CDR3 DNA sequence: TGTGCCAGTAGTATGGGCCTCACAGATACGCAGTATTTT. The chain couples TRBV19 to TRBJ2-3; D not certain. The CDR3 consists of 13 residues. The germline CDR1 and CDR2 sequences are LNHDA and SQIVND (reference sequence). The V end lost 3 bases, the J end lost 2 bases, and 6 bases lay between the germline ends. Complete variable domain (other parts from reference TRBV19 and TRBJ2-3): DGGITQSPKYLFRKEGQNVTLSCEQNLNHDAMYWYRQDPGQGLRLIYYSQIVNDFQKGDIAEGYSVSREKKESFPLTVTSAQKNPTAFYLCASSMGLTDTQYFGPGTRLTVL.

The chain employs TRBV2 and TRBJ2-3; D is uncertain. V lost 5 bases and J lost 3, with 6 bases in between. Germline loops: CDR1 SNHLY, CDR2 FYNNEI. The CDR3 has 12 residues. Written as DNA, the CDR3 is TGTGCCAGCAGTTTGGAGACAGATACGCAGTATTTT. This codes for CASSLETDTQYF.

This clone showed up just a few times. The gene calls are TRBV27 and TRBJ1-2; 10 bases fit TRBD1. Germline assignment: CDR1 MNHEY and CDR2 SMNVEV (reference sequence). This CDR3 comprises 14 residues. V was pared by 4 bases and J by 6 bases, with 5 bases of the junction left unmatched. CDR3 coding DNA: TGTGCCAGCAGTTCGACAGGGGGCTGGGATGGCTACACCTTC. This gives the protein CASSSTGGWDGYTF.

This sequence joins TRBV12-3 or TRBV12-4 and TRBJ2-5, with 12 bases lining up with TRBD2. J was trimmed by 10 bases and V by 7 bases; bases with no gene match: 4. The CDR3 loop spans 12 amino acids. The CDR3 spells CASTLTSGGQYF. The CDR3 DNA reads TGTGCCAGCACCCTGACTAGCGGGGGCCAGTACTTC.

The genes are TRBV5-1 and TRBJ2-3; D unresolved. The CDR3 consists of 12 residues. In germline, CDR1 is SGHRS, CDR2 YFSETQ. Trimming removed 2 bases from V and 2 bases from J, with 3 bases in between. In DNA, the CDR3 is TGCGCCAGCAGCTTCAACACAGATACGCAGTATTTT. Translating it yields CASSFNTDTQYF.

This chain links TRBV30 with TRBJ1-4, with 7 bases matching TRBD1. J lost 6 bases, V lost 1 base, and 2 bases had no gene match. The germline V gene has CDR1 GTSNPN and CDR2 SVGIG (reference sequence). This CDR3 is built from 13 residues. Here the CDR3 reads CAWSGDSHEKLFF. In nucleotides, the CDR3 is TGTGCCTGGAGTGGGGACAGCCATGAAAAACTGTTTTTT.

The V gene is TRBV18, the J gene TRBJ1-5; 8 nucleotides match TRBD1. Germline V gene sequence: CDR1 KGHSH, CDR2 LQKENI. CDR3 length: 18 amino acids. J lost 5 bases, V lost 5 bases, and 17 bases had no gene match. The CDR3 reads CASSGNGGQGAIDQPQHF. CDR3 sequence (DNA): TGTGCCAGCTCAGGGAATGGAGGTCAGGGGGCAATAGATCAGCCCCAGCATTTT.

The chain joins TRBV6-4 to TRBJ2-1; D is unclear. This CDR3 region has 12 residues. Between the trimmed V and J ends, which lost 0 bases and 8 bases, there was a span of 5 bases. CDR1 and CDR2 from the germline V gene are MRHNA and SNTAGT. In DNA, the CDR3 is TGTGCCAGCAGTGACTCTTTCGATGAGCAGTTCTTC. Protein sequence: CASSDSFDEQFF.

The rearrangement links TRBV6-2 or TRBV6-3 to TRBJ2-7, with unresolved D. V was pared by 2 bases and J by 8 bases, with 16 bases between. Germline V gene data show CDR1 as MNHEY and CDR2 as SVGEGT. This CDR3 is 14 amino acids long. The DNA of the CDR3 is TGTGCCAGCAGTTACATCCAGGCTCAGCCCAAGCAGTACGTC. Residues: CASSYIQAQPKQYV.

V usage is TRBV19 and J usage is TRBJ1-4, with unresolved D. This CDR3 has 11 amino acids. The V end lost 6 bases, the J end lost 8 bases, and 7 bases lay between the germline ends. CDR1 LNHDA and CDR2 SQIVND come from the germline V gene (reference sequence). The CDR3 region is CASSVSEKLFF. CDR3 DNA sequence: TGTGCCAGTAGCGTAAGCGAAAAACTGTTTTTT. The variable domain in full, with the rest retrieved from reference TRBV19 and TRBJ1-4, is DGGITQSPKYLFRKEGQNVTLSCEQNLNHDAMYWYRQDPGQGLRLIYYSQIVNDFQKGDIAEGYSVSREKKESFPLTVTSAQKNPTAFYLCASSVSEKLFFGSGTQLSVL.

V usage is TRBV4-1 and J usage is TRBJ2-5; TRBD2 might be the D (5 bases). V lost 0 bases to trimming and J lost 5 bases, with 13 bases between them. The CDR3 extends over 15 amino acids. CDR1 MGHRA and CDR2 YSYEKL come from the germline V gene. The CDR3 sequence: CASSQEFPSRETQYF. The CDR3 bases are TGCGCCAGCAGCCAAGAATTTCCTAGCAGGGAGACCCAGTACTTC.

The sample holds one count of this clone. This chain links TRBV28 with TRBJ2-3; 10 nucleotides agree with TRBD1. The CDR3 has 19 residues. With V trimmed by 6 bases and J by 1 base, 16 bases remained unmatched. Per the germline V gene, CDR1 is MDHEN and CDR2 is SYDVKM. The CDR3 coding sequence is TGTGCCAGCAGATTCCCTCCCTTCCCCGGGACAGGGGGCACAGATACGCAGTATTTT. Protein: CASRFPPFPGTGGTDTQYF.

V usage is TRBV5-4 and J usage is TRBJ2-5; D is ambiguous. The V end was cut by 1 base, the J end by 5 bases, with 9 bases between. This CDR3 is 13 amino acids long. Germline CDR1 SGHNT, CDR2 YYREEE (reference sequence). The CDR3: CASSLSSTETQYF. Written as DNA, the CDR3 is TGTGCCAGCAGCTTGAGTAGTACCGAGACCCAGTACTTC.

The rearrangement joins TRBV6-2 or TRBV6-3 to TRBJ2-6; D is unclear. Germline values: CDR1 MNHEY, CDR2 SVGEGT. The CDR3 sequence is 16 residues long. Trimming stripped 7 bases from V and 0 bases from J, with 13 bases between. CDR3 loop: CASTPLRPSGANVLTF. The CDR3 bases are TGTGCCAGCACCCCTTTACGTCCCTCTGGGGCCAACGTCCTGACTTTC.

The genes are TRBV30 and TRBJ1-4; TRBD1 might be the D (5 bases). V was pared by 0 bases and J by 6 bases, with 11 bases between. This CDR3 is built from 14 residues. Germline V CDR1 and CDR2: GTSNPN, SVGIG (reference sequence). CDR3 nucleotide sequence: TGTGCCTGGAGTGTGAAAGGGACCGATGAAAAACTGTTTTTT. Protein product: CAWSVKGTDEKLFF.

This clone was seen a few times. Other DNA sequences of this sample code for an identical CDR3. The CDR3 DNA sequence: TGTGCCAGCAGCCTCACAGGGGGAAACTCTGGAAACACCATATATTTT. Translation gives CASSLTGGNSGNTIYF. V usage is TRBV7-2 and J usage is TRBJ1-3; 8 positions match TRBD1. J was trimmed by 0 bases and V by 5 bases; bases with no gene match: 6. The CDR3 consists of 16 residues. CDR1 and CDR2 (germline): SGHTA, FQGNSA.

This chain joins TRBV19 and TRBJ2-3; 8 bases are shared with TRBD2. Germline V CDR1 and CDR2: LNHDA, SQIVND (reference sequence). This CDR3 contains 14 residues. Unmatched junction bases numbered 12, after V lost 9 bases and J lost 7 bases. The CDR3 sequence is CASRGGGEGNTQYF. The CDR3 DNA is TGTGCCAGCCGGGGGGGCGGAGAGGGGAATACGCAGTATTTT.

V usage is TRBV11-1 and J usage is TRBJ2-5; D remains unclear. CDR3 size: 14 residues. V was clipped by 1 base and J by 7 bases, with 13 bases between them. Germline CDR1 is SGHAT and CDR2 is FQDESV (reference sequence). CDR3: CASSLGYSTGTQYF. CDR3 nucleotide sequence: TGTGCCAGCAGCTTAGGCTACAGCACCGGGACCCAGTACTTC.